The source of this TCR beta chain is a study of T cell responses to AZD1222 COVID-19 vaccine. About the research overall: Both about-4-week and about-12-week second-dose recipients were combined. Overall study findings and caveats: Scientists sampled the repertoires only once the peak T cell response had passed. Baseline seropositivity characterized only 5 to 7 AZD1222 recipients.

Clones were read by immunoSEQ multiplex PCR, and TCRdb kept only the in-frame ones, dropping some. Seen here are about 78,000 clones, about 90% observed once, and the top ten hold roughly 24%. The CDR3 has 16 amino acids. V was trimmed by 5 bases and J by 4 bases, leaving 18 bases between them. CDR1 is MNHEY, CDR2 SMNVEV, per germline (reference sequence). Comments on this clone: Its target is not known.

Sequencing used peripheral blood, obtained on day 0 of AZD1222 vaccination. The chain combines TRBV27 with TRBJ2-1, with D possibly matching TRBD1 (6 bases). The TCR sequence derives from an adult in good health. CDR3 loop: CASSPAGTRAYNEQFF. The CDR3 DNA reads TGTGCCAGCAGTCCAGCCGGGACACGGGCGTACAATGAGCAGTTCTTC.